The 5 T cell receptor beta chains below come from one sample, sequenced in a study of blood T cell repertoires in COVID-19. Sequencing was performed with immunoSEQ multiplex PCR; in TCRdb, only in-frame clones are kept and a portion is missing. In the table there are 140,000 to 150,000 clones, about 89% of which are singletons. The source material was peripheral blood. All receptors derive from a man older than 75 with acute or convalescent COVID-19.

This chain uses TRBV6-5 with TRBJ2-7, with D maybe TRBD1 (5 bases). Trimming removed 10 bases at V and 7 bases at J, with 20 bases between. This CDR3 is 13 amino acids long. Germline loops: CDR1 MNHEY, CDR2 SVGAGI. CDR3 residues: CATHRPGLKEQYF. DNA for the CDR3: TGTGCCACCCACCGTCCAGGGCTAAAAGAGCAGTACTTC.

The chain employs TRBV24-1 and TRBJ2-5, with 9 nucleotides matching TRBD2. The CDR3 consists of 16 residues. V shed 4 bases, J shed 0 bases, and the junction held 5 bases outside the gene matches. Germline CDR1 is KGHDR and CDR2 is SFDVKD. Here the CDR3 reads CATSDPAGGHQETQYF. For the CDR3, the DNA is TGTGCCACCAGTGACCCGGCGGGGGGGCACCAAGAGACCCAGTACTTC.

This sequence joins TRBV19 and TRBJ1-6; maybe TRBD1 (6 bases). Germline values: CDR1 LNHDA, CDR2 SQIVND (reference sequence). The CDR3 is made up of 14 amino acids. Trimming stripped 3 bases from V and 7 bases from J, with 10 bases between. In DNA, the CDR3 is TGTGCCAGTAGTATGACAGGCCCGAATTCACCCCTCCACTTT. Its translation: CASSMTGPNSPLHF. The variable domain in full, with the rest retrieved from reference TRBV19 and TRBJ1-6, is DGGITQSPKYLFRKEGQNVTLSCEQNLNHDAMYWYRQDPGQGLRLIYYSQIVNDFQKGDIAEGYSVSREKKESFPLTVTSAQKNPTAFYLCASSMTGPNSPLHFGNGTRLTVT.

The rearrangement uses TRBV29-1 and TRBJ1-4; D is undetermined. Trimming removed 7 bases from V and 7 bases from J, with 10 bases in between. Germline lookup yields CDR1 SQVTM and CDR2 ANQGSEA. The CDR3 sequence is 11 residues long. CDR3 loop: CSASRAEKLFF. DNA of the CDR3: TGCAGCGCCTCGAGGGCTGAAAAACTGTTTTTT.

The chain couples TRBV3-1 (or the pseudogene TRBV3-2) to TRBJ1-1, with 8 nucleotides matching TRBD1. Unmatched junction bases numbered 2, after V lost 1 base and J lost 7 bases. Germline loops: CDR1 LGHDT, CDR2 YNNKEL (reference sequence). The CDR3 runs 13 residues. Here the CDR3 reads CASSQGDRGEAFF. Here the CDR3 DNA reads TGTGCCAGCAGCCAAGGAGACAGGGGTGAAGCTTTCTTT.